The present TCR beta chain was sequenced within a study of blood T cell repertoires in COVID-19. Whole-study context: Collection of acute and convalescent COVID-19 samples took place in the United States, Italy and Spain.

This clone appeared once. The CDR3 loop spans 15 amino acids. Trimming took 0 bases from V and 2 from J, leaving 8 bases between them. The germline CDR1 and CDR2 sequences are KGHSH and LQKENI. Authors' data handling: Amplifying reference gene primers gave estimates of nucleated cell counts. The repertoire was sequenced with immunoSEQ multiplex PCR; TCRdb's copy has only in-frame clones and lacks some. The D gene and trimming were derived from the DNA, and the V and J assignments and clone size from that table. Among more than 150,000 clones listed, about 83% were seen once. Sequenced material: peripheral blood. The origin of this receptor is an elderly woman with acute or convalescent COVID-19. J is TRBJ1-5 and V is TRBV18, with D possibly matching TRBD1 (6 bases). This CDR3 reads CASSPPRGGNQPQHF. CDR3 in DNA: TGTGCCAGCTCACCACCCAGGGGAGGCAATCAGCCCCAGCATTTT.